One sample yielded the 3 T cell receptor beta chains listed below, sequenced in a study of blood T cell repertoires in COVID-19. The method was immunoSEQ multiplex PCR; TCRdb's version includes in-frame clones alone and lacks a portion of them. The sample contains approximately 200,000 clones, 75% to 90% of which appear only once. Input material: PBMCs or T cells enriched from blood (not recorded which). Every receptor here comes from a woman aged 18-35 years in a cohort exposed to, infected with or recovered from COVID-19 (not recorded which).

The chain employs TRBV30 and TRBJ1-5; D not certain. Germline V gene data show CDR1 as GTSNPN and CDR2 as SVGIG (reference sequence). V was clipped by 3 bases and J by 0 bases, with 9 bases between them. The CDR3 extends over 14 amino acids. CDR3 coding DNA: TGTGCCTGGAGCTACGGGGTTAGCAATCAGCCCCAGCATTTT. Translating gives CAWSYGVSNQPQHF.

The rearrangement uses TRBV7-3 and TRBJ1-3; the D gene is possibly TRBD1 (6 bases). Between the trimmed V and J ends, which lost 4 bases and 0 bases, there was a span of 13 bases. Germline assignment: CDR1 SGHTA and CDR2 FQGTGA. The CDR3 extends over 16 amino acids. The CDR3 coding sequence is TGTGCCAGCAGCTCGACAGGTCCCTCCTCTGGAAACACCATATATTTT. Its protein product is CASSSTGPSSGNTIYF.

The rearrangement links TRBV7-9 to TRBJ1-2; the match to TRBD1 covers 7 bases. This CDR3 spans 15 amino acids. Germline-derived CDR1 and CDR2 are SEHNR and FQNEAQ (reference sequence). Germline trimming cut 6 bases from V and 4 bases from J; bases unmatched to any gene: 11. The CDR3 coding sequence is TGTGCCAGCAGTACCGGACAGGCATCCGCCTATGGCTACACCTTC. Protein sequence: CASSTGQASAYGYTF.